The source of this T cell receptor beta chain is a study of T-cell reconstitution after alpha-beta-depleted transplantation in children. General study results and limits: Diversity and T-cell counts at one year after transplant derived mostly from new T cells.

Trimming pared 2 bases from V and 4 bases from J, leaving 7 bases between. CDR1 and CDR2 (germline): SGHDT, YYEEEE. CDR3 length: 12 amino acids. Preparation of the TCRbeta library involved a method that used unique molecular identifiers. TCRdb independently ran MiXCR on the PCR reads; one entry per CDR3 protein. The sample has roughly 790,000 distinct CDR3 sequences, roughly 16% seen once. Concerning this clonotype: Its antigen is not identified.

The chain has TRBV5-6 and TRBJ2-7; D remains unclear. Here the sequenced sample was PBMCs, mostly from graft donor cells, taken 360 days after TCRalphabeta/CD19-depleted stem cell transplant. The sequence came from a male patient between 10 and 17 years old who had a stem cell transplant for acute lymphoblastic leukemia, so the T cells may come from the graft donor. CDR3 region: CASSFKKYEQYF. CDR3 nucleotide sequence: TGTGCCAGCAGCTTTAAGAAGTACGAGCAGTACTTC.